Reported below is one T cell receptor (beta chain). What it binds is unknown. Sequenced by immunoSEQ multiplex PCR; TCRdb stores in-frame clones only, minus some. This table has 50,000 to 75,000 clones, over 60% appearing once. There are 13 residues in the CDR3. Germline V gives CDR1 SNHLY, CDR2 FYNNEI. V lost 7 bases to trimming and J lost 5 bases; unmatched junction nucleotides: 6. The data belong to a study of cytotoxic CD8 clonotypes in ibrutinib-treated CLL. Study-wide results and caveats: Sustained-remission patients were sampled at different times than progressing patients were.

The source material was PBMCs, sampled after 12 months of ibrutinib treatment. V usage is TRBV2 and J usage is TRBJ2-7, with TRBD1 matching 9 bases. The TCR sequence derives from a human donor with chronic lymphocytic leukemia. DNA for the CDR3: TGTGCCAGCACCGGGACAGGGAGCAACGAGCAGTACTTC. Its protein product is CASTGTGSNEQYF.